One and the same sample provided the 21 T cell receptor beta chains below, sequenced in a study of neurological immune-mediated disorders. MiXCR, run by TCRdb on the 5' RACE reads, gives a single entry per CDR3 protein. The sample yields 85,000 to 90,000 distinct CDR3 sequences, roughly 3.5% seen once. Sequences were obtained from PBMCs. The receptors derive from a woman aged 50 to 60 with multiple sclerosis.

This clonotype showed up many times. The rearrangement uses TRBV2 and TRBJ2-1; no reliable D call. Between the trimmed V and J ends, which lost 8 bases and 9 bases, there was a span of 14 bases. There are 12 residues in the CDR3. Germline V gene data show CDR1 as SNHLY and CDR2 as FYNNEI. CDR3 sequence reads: CASLGLSPEQFF. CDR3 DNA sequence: TGTGCCAGCCTTGGTCTATCTCCTGAGCAGTTCTTC.

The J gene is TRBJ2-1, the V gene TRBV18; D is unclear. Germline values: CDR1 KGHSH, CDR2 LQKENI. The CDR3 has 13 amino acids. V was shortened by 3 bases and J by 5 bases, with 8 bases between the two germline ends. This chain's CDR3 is CASSPRNDNEQFF. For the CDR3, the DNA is TGTGCCAGCTCACCCCGGAACGACAATGAGCAGTTCTTC. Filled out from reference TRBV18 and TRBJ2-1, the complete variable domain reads NAGVMQNPRHLVRRRGQEARLRCSPMKGHSHVYWYRQLPEEGLKFMVYLQKENIIDESGMPKERFSAEFPKEGPSILRIQQVVRGDSAAYFCASSPRNDNEQFFGPGTRLTVL.

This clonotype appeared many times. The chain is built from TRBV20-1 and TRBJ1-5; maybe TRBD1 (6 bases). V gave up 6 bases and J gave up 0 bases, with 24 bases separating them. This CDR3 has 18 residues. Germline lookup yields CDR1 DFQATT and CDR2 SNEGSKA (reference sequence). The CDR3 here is CSASWGGLGDYSNQPQHF. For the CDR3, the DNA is TGCAGTGCCAGCTGGGGGGGGCTCGGAGATTATAGCAATCAGCCCCAGCATTTT.

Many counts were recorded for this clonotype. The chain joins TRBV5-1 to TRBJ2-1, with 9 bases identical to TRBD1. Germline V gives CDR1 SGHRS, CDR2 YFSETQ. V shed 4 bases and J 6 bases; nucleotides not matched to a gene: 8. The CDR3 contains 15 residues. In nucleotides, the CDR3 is TGCGCCAGCAGCAGTCCCGGGACAGGGCCCAATGAGCAGTTCTTC. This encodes CASSSPGTGPNEQFF.

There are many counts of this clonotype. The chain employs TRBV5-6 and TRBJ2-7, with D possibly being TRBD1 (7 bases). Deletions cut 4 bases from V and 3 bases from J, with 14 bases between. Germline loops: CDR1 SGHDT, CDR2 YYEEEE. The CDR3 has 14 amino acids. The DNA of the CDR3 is TGTGCCAGCAGCGCGGGGACAGCACACTACGAGCAGTACTTC. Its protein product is CASSAGTAHYEQYF.

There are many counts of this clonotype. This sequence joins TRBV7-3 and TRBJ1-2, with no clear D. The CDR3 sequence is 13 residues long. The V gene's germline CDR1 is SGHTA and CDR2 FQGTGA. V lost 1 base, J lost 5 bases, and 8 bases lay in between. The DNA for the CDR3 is TGTGCCAGCAGCTTAAGCGGATATTATGGCTACACCTTC. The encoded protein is CASSLSGYYGYTF.

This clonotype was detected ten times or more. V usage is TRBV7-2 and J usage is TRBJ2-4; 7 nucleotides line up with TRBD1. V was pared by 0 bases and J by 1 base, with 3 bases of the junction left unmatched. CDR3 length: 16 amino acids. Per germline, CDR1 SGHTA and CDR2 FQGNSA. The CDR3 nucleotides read TGTGCCAGCAGCTTAGCGGGGACAGCCGCCAAAAACATTCAGTACTTC. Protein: CASSLAGTAAKNIQYF.

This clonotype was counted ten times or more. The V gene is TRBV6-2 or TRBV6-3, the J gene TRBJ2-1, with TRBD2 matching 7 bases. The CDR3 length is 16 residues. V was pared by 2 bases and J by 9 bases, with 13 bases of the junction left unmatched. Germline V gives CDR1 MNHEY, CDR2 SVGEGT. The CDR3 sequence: CASSYRRRTSSREQFF. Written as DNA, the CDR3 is TGTGCCAGCAGTTACCGAAGACGGACTAGTTCTCGTGAGCAGTTCTTC.

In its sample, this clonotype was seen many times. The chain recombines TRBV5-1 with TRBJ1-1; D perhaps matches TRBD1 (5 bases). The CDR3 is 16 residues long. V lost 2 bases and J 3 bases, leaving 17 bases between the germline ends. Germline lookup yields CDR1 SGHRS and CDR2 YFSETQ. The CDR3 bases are TGCGCCAGCAGCTTCCCCGGGACCCCCTCCTACACTGAAGCTTTCTTT. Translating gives CASSFPGTPSYTEAFF. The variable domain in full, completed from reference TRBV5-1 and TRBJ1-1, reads KAGVTQTPRYLIKTRGQQVTLSCSPISGHRSVSWYQQTPGQGLQFLFEYFSETQRNKGNFPGRFSGRQFSNSRSEMNVSTLELGDSALYLCASSFPGTPSYTEAFFGQGTRLTVV.

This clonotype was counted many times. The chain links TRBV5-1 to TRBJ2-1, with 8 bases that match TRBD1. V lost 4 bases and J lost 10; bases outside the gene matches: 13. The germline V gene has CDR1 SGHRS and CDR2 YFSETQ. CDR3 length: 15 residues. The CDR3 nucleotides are TGCGCCAGCAGCCTTAGGACAGGGATGGGCAAGGAGCAGTTCTTC. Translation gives CASSLRTGMGKEQFF.

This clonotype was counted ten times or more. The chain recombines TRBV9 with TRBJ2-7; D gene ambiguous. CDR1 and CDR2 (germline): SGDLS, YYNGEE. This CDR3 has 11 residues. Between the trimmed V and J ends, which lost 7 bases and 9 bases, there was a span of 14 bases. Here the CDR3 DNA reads TGTGCCAGCGGCCCCGAGACGGGGCAGTACTTC. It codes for CASGPETGQYF.

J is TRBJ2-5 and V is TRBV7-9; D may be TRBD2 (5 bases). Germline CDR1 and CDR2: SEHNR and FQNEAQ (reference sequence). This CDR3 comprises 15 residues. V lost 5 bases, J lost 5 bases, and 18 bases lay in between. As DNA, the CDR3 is TGTGCCAGCAGCCCCGTCCCGGGCGGCGGGGAGACCCAGTACTTC. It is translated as CASSPVPGGGETQYF.

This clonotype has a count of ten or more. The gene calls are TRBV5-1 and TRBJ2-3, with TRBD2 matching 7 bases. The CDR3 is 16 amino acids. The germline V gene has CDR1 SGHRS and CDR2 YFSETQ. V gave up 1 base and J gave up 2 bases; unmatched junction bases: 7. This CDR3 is CASSLYVGGITDTQYF. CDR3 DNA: TGCGCCAGCAGCTTGTATGTGGGGGGGATCACAGATACGCAGTATTTT. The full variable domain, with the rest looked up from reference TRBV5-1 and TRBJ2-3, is KAGVTQTPRYLIKTRGQQVTLSCSPISGHRSVSWYQQTPGQGLQFLFEYFSETQRNKGNFPGRFSGRQFSNSRSEMNVSTLELGDSALYLCASSLYVGGITDTQYFGPGTRLTVL.

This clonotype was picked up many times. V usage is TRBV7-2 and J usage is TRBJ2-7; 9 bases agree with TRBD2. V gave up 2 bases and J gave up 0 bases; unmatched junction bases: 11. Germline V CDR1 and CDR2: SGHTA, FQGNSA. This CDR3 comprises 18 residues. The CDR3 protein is CASSLRWGLAGSSYEQYF. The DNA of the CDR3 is TGTGCCAGCAGCTTAAGGTGGGGGCTAGCGGGGAGCTCCTACGAGCAGTACTTC.

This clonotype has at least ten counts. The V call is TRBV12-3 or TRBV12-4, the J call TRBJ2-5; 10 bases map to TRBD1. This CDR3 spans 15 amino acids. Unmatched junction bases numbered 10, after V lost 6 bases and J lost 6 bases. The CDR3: CASRRTGGDRQTQYF. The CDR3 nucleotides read TGTGCCAGCAGGAGGACAGGGGGTGATCGGCAGACCCAGTACTTC.

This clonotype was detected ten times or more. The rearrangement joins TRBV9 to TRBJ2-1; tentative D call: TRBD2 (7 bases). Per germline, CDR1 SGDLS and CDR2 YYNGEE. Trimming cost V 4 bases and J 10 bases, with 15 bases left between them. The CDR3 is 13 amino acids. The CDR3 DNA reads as TGTGCCAGCAGCCCAGGGGAGGGGGGAGAGCAGTTCTTC. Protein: CASSPGEGGEQFF.

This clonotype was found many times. The CDR3 bases are TGTGCCAGCAGCTTCCTTTCGTGGGGGGTACAAGAGACCCAGTACTTC. Translation gives CASSFLSWGVQETQYF. J is TRBJ2-5 and V is TRBV5-8, with D perhaps TRBD2 (6 bases). The CDR3 extends over 16 amino acids. V was trimmed by 2 bases and J by 2 bases, leaving 16 bases between them. The germline V gene encodes CDR1 SGHTS and CDR2 YDEGEE.

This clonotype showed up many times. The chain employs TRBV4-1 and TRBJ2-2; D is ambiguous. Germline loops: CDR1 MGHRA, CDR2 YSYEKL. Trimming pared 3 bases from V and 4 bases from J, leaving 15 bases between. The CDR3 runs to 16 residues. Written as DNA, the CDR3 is TGCGCCAGCAGCCAGATCCCTCTGGCTTCCACCGGGGAGCTGTTTTTT. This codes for CASSQIPLASTGELFF.

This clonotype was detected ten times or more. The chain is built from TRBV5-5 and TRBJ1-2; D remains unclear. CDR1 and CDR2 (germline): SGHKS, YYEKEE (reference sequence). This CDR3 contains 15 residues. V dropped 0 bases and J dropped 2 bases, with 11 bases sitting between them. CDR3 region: CASSLGSGSNYGYTF. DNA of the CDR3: TGTGCCAGCAGCTTGGGGTCAGGATCAAACTATGGCTACACCTTC.

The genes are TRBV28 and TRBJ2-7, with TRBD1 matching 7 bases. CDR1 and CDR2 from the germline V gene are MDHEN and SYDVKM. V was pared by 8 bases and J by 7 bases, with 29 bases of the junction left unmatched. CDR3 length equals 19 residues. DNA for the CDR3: TGTGCCAGCTTCCCCCCAGCTGGAGAGAACAGGGGACGCCCCAAAGAGCAGTACTTC. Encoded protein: CASFPPAGENRGRPKEQYF.

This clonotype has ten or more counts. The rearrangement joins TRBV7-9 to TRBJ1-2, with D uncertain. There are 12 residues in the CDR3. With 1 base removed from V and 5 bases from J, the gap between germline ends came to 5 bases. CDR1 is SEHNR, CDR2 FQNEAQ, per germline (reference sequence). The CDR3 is CASSLGMYGYTF. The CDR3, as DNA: TGTGCCAGCAGCTTAGGGATGTATGGCTACACCTTC.